Listed below are T cell receptor beta chains from one sample, sequenced in a study of cytomegalovirus exposure and HLA in healthy donors. Sequencing was performed with immunoSEQ multiplex PCR; in TCRdb, only in-frame clones are kept and a portion is missing. The sample holds about 130,000 clones; 80% to 90% are singletons and the top ten take under 6%. Sample: PBMCs. The receptor set was obtained from a woman between 40 and 55 years old in good health and CMV-seropositive. The CDR3 runs from the conserved cysteine through the conserved F or W. The order of the fields is D gene, clone size, V gene, J gene, CDR3 DNA, CDR3 protein. D genes are given only for firm matches. Size is omitted from some rows. Given values are once, few, many or a class for expanded clones.

D gene: NA; clone size: few; V gene: TRBV5-1; J gene: TRBJ2-7; CDR3 DNA: TGCGCCAGCAGCTTGGCCATCTACGAGCAGTACTTC; CDR3 protein: CASSLAIYEQYF
D gene: TRBD2; clone size: NA; V gene: TRBV13; J gene: TRBJ2-7; CDR3 DNA: TGTGCCAGCAGCTTATCCCCCGGGACTAGCGTCGAGCAGTACTTC; CDR3 protein: CASSLSPGTSVEQYF
D gene: NA; clone size: once; V gene: TRBV29-1; J gene: TRBJ2-5; CDR3 DNA: TGCAGCGTTGAAAATCCGCAGGTCGGGACCCAGTACTTC; CDR3 protein: CSVENPQVGTQYF
D gene: NA; clone size: NA; V gene: TRBV5-6; J gene: TRBJ2-7; CDR3 DNA: TGTGCCAGCAGCTTTCGGGGAACGGGCTCCTACGAGCAGTACTTC; CDR3 protein: CASSFRGTGSYEQYF
D gene: NA; clone size: NA; V gene: TRBV7-9; J gene: TRBJ2-7; CDR3 DNA: TGTGCCAGCAGCTTTGGCGAGATTGGAGACTACGAGCAGTACTTC; CDR3 protein: CASSFGEIGDYEQYF
D gene: NA; clone size: NA; V gene: TRBV30; J gene: TRBJ2-1; CDR3 DNA: TGTGCCTGGAGTGGGACAGAGAGCTCCTACAATGAGCAGTTCTTC; CDR3 protein: CAWSGTESSYNEQFF
D gene: TRBD1; clone size: NA; V gene: TRBV2; J gene: TRBJ1-2; CDR3 DNA: TGTGCCAGCAGTGAAGAGACAGGGGGCAACTATGGCTACACCTTC; CDR3 protein: CASSEETGGNYGYTF
D gene: NA; clone size: once; V gene: TRBV4-2; J gene: TRBJ1-2; CDR3 DNA: TGTGCCAGCAGCCAAGATGTCCAGGTCTATGGCTACACCTTC; CDR3 protein: CASSQDVQVYGYTF
D gene: TRBD2; clone size: NA; V gene: TRBV19; J gene: TRBJ2-1; CDR3 DNA: TGTGCCTCCCTCGGGGGGGCCGGGGAGCAGTTCTTC; CDR3 protein: CASLGGAGEQFF
D gene: NA; clone size: NA; V gene: TRBV18; J gene: TRBJ2-3; CDR3 DNA: TGTGCCAGCTCACCACAGGGGGGGTTAGAAGATACGCAGTATTTT; CDR3 protein: CASSPQGGLEDTQYF
D gene: NA; clone size: NA; V gene: TRBV5-3; J gene: TRBJ2-7; CDR3 DNA: TGTGCCAGAAGCTTGGCTGGAAACGGGGGATGCGAGCAGTACTTC; CDR3 protein: CARSLAGNGGCEQYF
D gene: NA; clone size: NA; V gene: TRBV7-9; J gene: TRBJ1-2; CDR3 DNA: TGTGCCAGCAGCTTAGCGCCAGGGAACTATGGCTACACCTTC; CDR3 protein: CASSLAPGNYGYTF
D gene: TRBD1; clone size: NA; V gene: TRBV11-3; J gene: TRBJ2-5; CDR3 DNA: TGTGCCAGCAGCCCAGGAGGACAGGAAAATTATGAGACCCAGTACTTC; CDR3 protein: CASSPGGQENYETQYF
D gene: TRBD2; clone size: NA; V gene: TRBV7-6; J gene: TRBJ2-7; CDR3 DNA: TGTGCCAGCAGCTTAGTGGGGGGGGACGAGCAGTACTTC; CDR3 protein: CASSLVGGDEQYF
D gene: NA; clone size: NA; V gene: TRBV7-2; J gene: TRBJ2-3; CDR3 DNA: TGTGCCAGCAGCTCCTCCCCCGCGAGCACAGATACGCAGTATTTT; CDR3 protein: CASSSSPASTDTQYF
D gene: NA; clone size: NA; V gene: TRBV9; J gene: TRBJ1-1; CDR3 DNA: TGTGCCAGCAGCGTAGGAGGTCGGGATATCGTGGGGACTGAAGCTTTCTTT; CDR3 protein: CASSVGGRDIVGTEAFF
D gene: NA; clone size: once; V gene: TRBV28; J gene: TRBJ1-3; CDR3 DNA: TGTGCCAGCAGTTTCGGAGGGGTTGGAAACACCATATATTTT; CDR3 protein: CASSFGGVGNTIYF
D gene: NA; clone size: once; V gene: TRBV10-2; J gene: TRBJ1-4; CDR3 DNA: TGCGCCAGCAGGGACTACAATGAAAAACTGTTTTTT; CDR3 protein: CASRDYNEKLFF
D gene: NA; clone size: NA; V gene: TRBV6-6; J gene: TRBJ1-6; CDR3 DNA: TGTGCCAGCCTTACGGGGGGAGGGTCACCCCTCCACTTT; CDR3 protein: CASLTGGGSPLHF
D gene: TRBD1; clone size: NA; V gene: TRBV28; J gene: TRBJ1-2; CDR3 DNA: TGTGCCAGCAGTTCACCCGGGACAGAAGGGGACTATGGCTACACCTTC; CDR3 protein: CASSSPGTEGDYGYTF
D gene: TRBD1; clone size: NA; V gene: TRBV2; J gene: TRBJ1-2; CDR3 DNA: TGTGCCAGCAGTGAACGGGACAGAGTTAACTATGGCTACACCTTC; CDR3 protein: CASSERDRVNYGYTF
D gene: NA; clone size: few; V gene: TRBV6-5; J gene: TRBJ2-7; CDR3 DNA: TGTGCCAGCAGTCCCCGCGGAGGGAGGAACTACGAGCAGTACTTC; CDR3 protein: CASSPRGGRNYEQYF
D gene: TRBD2; clone size: NA; V gene: TRBV2; J gene: TRBJ2-7; CDR3 DNA: TGTGCCAGCATGCCCCTGGGGGGGACCGAGCAGTACTTC; CDR3 protein: CASMPLGGTEQYF
D gene: NA; clone size: few; V gene: TRBV7-8; J gene: TRBJ2-5; CDR3 DNA: TGTGCCAGCAGCCGAACAGGGAAGGAGACCCAGTACTTC; CDR3 protein: CASSRTGKETQYF
D gene: TRBD1; clone size: few; V gene: TRBV6-1; J gene: TRBJ1-2; CDR3 DNA: TGTGCCAGCAGTGAACTAGGTGACAGGGTCTATGGCTACACCTTC; CDR3 protein: CASSELGDRVYGYTF
D gene: TRBD2; clone size: few; V gene: TRBV27; J gene: TRBJ2-1; CDR3 DNA: TGTGCCAGCAGGCGAGCGGGAGGGGATGAGCAGTTCTTC; CDR3 protein: CASRRAGGDEQFF
D gene: TRBD1; clone size: few; V gene: TRBV19; J gene: TRBJ1-2; CDR3 DNA: TGTGCCAGTAGCCTAACAGGGGGCATCTATGGCTACACCTTC; CDR3 protein: CASSLTGGIYGYTF
D gene: NA; clone size: few; V gene: TRBV18; J gene: TRBJ1-1; CDR3 DNA: TGTGCCAGCTTATCCGACAGGCTGAACACTGAAGCTTTCTTT; CDR3 protein: CASLSDRLNTEAFF
D gene: TRBD1; clone size: few; V gene: TRBV7-2; J gene: TRBJ1-3; CDR3 DNA: TGTGCCAGCAGCCATGCCGGGACAGGGATCTCTGGAAACACCATATATTTT; CDR3 protein: CASSHAGTGISGNTIYF
D gene: NA; clone size: NA; V gene: TRBV5-1; J gene: TRBJ2-3; CDR3 DNA: TGCGCCAGCAGCTTGGCTCTCCCAGGGACAGATACGCAGTATTTT; CDR3 protein: CASSLALPGTDTQYF
D gene: TRBD1; clone size: NA; V gene: TRBV19; J gene: TRBJ1-2; CDR3 DNA: TGTGCCAGTAGGTGGACAGGGGAGGACTACACCTTC; CDR3 protein: CASRWTGEDYTF
D gene: TRBD1; clone size: NA; V gene: TRBV6-1; J gene: TRBJ2-5; CDR3 DNA: TGTGCCAGCATTACTATGGGACAGGGGCATGAGACCCAGTACTTC; CDR3 protein: CASITMGQGHETQYF
D gene: NA; clone size: NA; V gene: TRBV6-5; J gene: TRBJ1-1; CDR3 DNA: TGTGCCAGCAGTCCACCGGGTCTTGAACGCACTGAAGCTTTCTTT; CDR3 protein: CASSPPGLERTEAFF
D gene: NA; clone size: NA; V gene: TRBV5-1; J gene: TRBJ2-5; CDR3 DNA: TGCGCCAGCAGCTTGGCTGAGACCCAGTACTTC; CDR3 protein: CASSLAETQYF
D gene: TRBD2; clone size: NA; V gene: TRBV5-1; J gene: TRBJ2-5; CDR3 DNA: TGCGCCAGCAGCCGTGGGTCTAGCGGAGAGACCCAGTACTTC; CDR3 protein: CASSRGSSGETQYF
D gene: TRBD2; clone size: NA; V gene: TRBV5-1; J gene: TRBJ2-3; CDR3 DNA: TGCGCCAGCAGCTCGCTAGCGGGGGGGACAGATACGCAGTATTTT; CDR3 protein: CASSSLAGGTDTQYF
D gene: TRBD1; clone size: few; V gene: TRBV9; J gene: TRBJ2-2; CDR3 DNA: TGTGCCAGCAGCAGGCGACAGGGGCCGAACACCGGGGAGCTGTTTTTT; CDR3 protein: CASSRRQGPNTGELFF
D gene: NA; clone size: NA; V gene: TRBV20-1; J gene: TRBJ2-5; CDR3 DNA: TGCAGTGCCCAGAAGGGGGAGACCCAGTACTTC; CDR3 protein: CSAQKGETQYF
D gene: NA; clone size: NA; V gene: TRBV14; J gene: TRBJ2-7; CDR3 DNA: TGTGCCAGCAGCCGAGGACACTACGAGCAGTACTTC; CDR3 protein: CASSRGHYEQYF
D gene: NA; clone size: NA; V gene: TRBV9; J gene: TRBJ2-5; CDR3 DNA: TGTGCCAGCGGGGCTTCCGGGAGCCTACAAGAGACCCAGTACTTC; CDR3 protein: CASGASGSLQETQYF
D gene: NA; clone size: NA; V gene: TRBV5-6; J gene: TRBJ2-1; CDR3 DNA: TGTGCCAGCAGCTTGGGTAACTACTACAATGAGCAGTTCTTC; CDR3 protein: CASSLGNYYNEQFF
D gene: NA; clone size: once; V gene: TRBV30; J gene: TRBJ1-1; CDR3 DNA: TGTGCCTGGAGAAGGGGGTGGGGAGCTTTCTTT; CDR3 protein: CAWRRGWGAFF
D gene: TRBD1; clone size: few; V gene: TRBV2; J gene: TRBJ1-1; CDR3 DNA: TGTGCCAGCAGCCCACGGGACAGGTTGAACACTGAAGCTTTCTTT; CDR3 protein: CASSPRDRLNTEAFF
D gene: TRBD2; clone size: NA; V gene: TRBV6-4; J gene: TRBJ2-3; CDR3 DNA: TGTGCCAGCAGTGAGGCTAGCGGGGGGGCGACGCAGTATTTT; CDR3 protein: CASSEASGGATQYF
D gene: NA; clone size: few; V gene: TRBV5-6; J gene: TRBJ1-5; CDR3 DNA: TGTGCCAGCAGCGGCGGAGTCAATCAGCCCCAGCATTTT; CDR3 protein: CASSGGVNQPQHF
D gene: TRBD1; clone size: NA; V gene: TRBV27; J gene: TRBJ2-2; CDR3 DNA: TGTGCCAGCAGTCCGGGACAGCGACCGATAGTTGAGCTGTTTTTT; CDR3 protein: CASSPGQRPIVELFF
D gene: TRBD1; clone size: NA; V gene: TRBV7-9; J gene: TRBJ2-7; CDR3 DNA: TGTGCCAGCAGCCCTAGGACAGGGGGCTCCTACGAGCAGTACTTC; CDR3 protein: CASSPRTGGSYEQYF
D gene: TRBD1; clone size: NA; V gene: TRBV4-2; J gene: TRBJ2-7; CDR3 DNA: TGTGCCAGCAGCCCCCCCGGGACAGGGGGTTACGAGCAGTACTTC; CDR3 protein: CASSPPGTGGYEQYF